The 10 T cell receptor beta chains in this list originate from one sample, sequenced in a study of T-cell memory formation after mild COVID-19. TCRdb reprocessed the 5' RACE reads via MiXCR and lists one record per CDR3 protein. Seen here are some 350,000 distinct CDR3 sequences, 10% to 15% observed once, and the top ten hold about 20%. The source material was PBMCs or a T cell subset sorted from them (not recorded which). The receptors stem from a man aged 18 to 30 who had mild COVID-19 (a few samples of this study predate the infection). Cell type and time point are not known.

This clonotype has a handful of counts. The chain has TRBV6-5 and TRBJ2-7; tentative D call: TRBD2 (5 bases). The CDR3 spans 15 residues. Germline V lookup: CDR1 MNHEY, CDR2 SVGAGI. The V end was cut by 6 bases, the J end by 2 bases, with 17 bases between. CDR3 loop: CASSPLAGVTYEQYV. The CDR3 DNA reads as TGTGCCAGCAGCCCCTTGGCGGGTGTTACCTACGAGCAGTACGTC.

This clonotype was seen many times. The chain couples TRBV6-5 to TRBJ2-6, with 7 positions matching TRBD1. Germline V lookup: CDR1 MNHEY, CDR2 SVGAGI. Unmatched junction bases numbered 7, after V lost 5 bases and J lost 0 bases. The CDR3 covers 17 residues. As DNA, the CDR3 is TGTGCCAGCAGTCCCCGGACAGGCGCCTCTGGGGCCAACGTCCTGACTTTC. The encoded protein is CASSPRTGASGANVLTF.

V usage is TRBV9 and J usage is TRBJ2-6; possibly TRBD2 for D (5 bases). V dropped 6 bases and J dropped 10 bases, with 11 bases sitting between them. The germline CDR1 and CDR2 sequences are SGDLS and YYNGEE. This CDR3 is 12 amino acids long. The CDR3 spells CASTSGLNVLTF. The DNA of the CDR3 is TGTGCCAGCACCTCCGGACTTAACGTCCTGACTTTC.

In its sample, this clonotype was seen a few times. This chain connects TRBV6-5 to TRBJ1-3, with D unclear. Germline assignment: CDR1 MNHEY and CDR2 SVGAGI. Trimming left V 8 bases short and J 0 bases short, with 2 bases between. This CDR3 region has 11 residues. CDR3 nucleotides: TGTGCCAGCCACTCTGGAAACACCATATATTTT. As protein: CASHSGNTIYF.

This clonotype was seen a handful of times. V is TRBV28 and J is TRBJ2-4, with TRBD1 identical over 7 bases. V gave up 6 bases and J gave up 4 bases; unmatched junction bases: 12. CDR3 size: 16 residues. Germline V CDR1 and CDR2: MDHEN, SYDVKM. CDR3 DNA sequence: TGTGCCAGCAGCCCGTCGAGCGAGACAGGGAAAAACATTCAGTACTTC. Its protein product is CASSPSSETGKNIQYF.

This clonotype has more than one count but fewer than ten. This chain joins TRBV5-1 and TRBJ2-3; 9 bases align to TRBD1. Germline lookup yields CDR1 SGHRS and CDR2 YFSETQ. The CDR3 spans 17 residues. V gave up 4 bases and J gave up 0 bases; unmatched junction bases: 9. In DNA, the CDR3 is TGCGCCAGCAGCCAGGGACAGGGAAGACCTAGCACAGATACGCAGTATTTT. This translates into CASSQGQGRPSTDTQYF.

This clonotype was seen only a few times. This chain links TRBV7-8 with TRBJ2-1, with a weak D call TRBD2 (5 bases). The CDR3 spans 16 residues. Trimming pared 2 bases from V and 4 bases from J, leaving 15 bases between. Germline CDR1 SGHVS, CDR2 FQNEAQ. CDR3 in DNA: TGTGCCAGCAGCTTACTCGTGGCGGGCGAGTACAATGAGCAGTTCTTC. It codes for CASSLLVAGEYNEQFF.

The chain is built from TRBV11-2 and TRBJ2-3; no clear D gene. Deletions cut 1 base from V and 3 bases from J, with 11 bases between. Looked up from germline, CDR1 is SGHAT and CDR2 is FQNNGV. The CDR3 runs 15 residues. In DNA form, the CDR3 reads TGTGCCAGCAGCTTAGGAAGGGTAAGGACAGATACGCAGTATTTT. Amino acid sequence: CASSLGRVRTDTQYF.

This clonotype occurred a few times. The V and J genes are TRBV24-1 and TRBJ2-1; 9 bases agree with TRBD2. This CDR3 is 13 amino acids long. CDR1 is KGHDR and CDR2 is SFDVKD in the germline V gene. After removal of 10 bases from V and 9 bases from J, the junction contained 9 bases not matched to a gene. The CDR3 DNA reads as TGTGCCACTCAGCGCGGGGGGGCCGGTGAGCAGTTCTTC. Protein product: CATQRGGAGEQFF.

This clonotype was seen a few times. The rearrangement links TRBV4-2 to TRBJ2-5; D unresolved. V lost 0 bases and J 7 bases, leaving 6 bases between the germline ends. The length of the CDR3 is 12 residues. From germline, CDR1 is LGHNA and CDR2 YNFKEQ. The CDR3 DNA sequence: TGTGCCAGCAGCCAAGATGACGGGACCCAGTACTTC. Its translation is CASSQDDGTQYF.